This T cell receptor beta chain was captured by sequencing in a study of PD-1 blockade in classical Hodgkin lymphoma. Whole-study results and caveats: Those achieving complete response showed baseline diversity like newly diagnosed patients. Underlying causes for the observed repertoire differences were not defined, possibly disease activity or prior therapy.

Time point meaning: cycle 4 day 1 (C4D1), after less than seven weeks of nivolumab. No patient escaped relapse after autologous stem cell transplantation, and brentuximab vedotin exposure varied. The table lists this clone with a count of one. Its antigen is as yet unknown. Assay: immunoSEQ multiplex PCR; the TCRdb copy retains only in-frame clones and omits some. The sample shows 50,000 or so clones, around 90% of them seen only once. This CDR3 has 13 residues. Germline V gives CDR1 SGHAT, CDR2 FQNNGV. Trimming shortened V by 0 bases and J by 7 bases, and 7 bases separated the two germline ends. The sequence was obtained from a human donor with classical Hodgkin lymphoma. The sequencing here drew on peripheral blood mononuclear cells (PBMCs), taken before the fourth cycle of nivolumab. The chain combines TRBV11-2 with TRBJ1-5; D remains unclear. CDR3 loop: CASSLDGRQPQHF. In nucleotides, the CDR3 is TGTGCCAGCAGCTTAGATGGGAGACAGCCCCAGCATTTT.